This TCR beta chain was sequenced in a study of blood T cell repertoires in COVID-19 (dated by TCRdb to 2020 to 2022). Regarding the study in general: Samples from collaborators originated in the United States, Italy and Spain and spanned both the acute and convalescent phases of COVID-19. The prospective study material was composed of cDNA or gDNA derived from T cells, B-cell-depleted T cells, or PBMCs. Deeply sampled blood TCRbeta repertoires from subjects exposed to, actively infected with, or recovered from COVID-19 were included in the dataset. The repertoires were made available in a free public database intended to serve as a resource for research on the immune response to SARS-CoV-2. Samples were obtained from the ongoing ImmuneRACE study (first 160 participants) and from over 1,000 subjects provided by 6 global collaborators. A de-identified subject ID, COVID-19 status, age in years and sex were almost always included in the sample metadata. Where available, HLA class I and class II types were obtained from metadata supplied by the sample provider rather than from assay-based typing.

Remarks on this clone: The clone's antigen remains unknown. Per-base qualities were not stored, and no clone one base away is much larger.

The immunoSEQ Assay, a bias-controlled multiplex PCR, was used to amplify TCRbeta CDR3 regions from genomic DNA. The paper's data handling went like this. The number of nucleated cells in each sample was estimated by amplification of reference gene primers within the assay. Sequence reads were collapsed and filtered to measure the absolute abundance of every unique TCRbeta CDR3 rearrangement. Productive Simpson clonality was computed per sample as the square root of Simpson's diversity index over productive rearrangements. Held by TCRdb, this immuneACCESS table contains in-frame sequences only and omits some clones. Under half of the omission traces to an unresolved V gene where checked; the cause of the rest is unknown. V and J calls and clone size are as listed in that table; D and trimming were resolved from the DNA. This sample lists around 94,000 clones; roughly 87% were detected once. The ten largest clones represent about 5.7% of the sample.

Broader findings and caveats from the paper: Clinical and demographic metadata were provided uncurated, with the amount varying by source and participant.

One collaborating source in Seattle enrolled patients during active infection and followed them longitudinally through the course of disease. The collaborating institutions used their own protocols to collect whole blood in K2EDTA tubes. For TCRbeta analysis, collaborators shipped samples in one of three forms: frozen whole blood, isolated PBMCs, or DNA extracted from either of those sample types. Measured from the cysteine to the phenylalanine, the CDR3 is 16 residues long. Kept here is only the CDR3 DNA, which spans 48 bases and is read in frame from base 1. The germline V gene encodes CDR1 MGHDK and CDR2 SYGVNS. V is pruned by 3 bases and J by 0 bases, leaving 5 bases of the junction without a gene match.

The sequence derives from a woman between 50 and 59 years old with COVID-19, enrolled during active disease. Sequencing was performed on peripheral blood. The sequence joins TRBV25-1 to TRBJ1-3; 7 of the junction bases match TRBD1. The CDR3 reads CASSDAGQISGNTIYF. Here is the DNA: TGTGCCAGCAGTGATGCGGGACAGATCTCTGGAAACACCATATATTTT. Extended through the reference TRBV25-1 and TRBJ1-3 proteins, this CDR3 yields the full variable domain: EADIYQTPRYLVIGTGKKITLECSQTMGHDKMYWYQQDPGMELHLIHYSYGVNSTEKGDLSSESTVSRIRTEHFPLTLESARPSHTSQYLCASSDAGQISGNTIYFGEGSWLTVV.